This T cell receptor beta chain was recorded in a study of T cells in localized non-small cell lung cancer. Notes on this clone: Antigen specificity is unknown.

Profiling relied on immunoSEQ multiplex PCR, and the TCRdb table lists in-frame clones only, not all of them. The data contain several thousand clones, 23% of them singletons. Overall study findings and caveats: One tumor region alone was sequenced, and heterogeneity therefore remains possible.

This receptor was taken from a man aged 35 to 70 with stage III squamous cell lung carcinoma. The sequenced sample was lung tumor tissue, obtained before any cancer treatment.

The CDR3 protein is CASSPQSTSTDTQYF. The CDR3 coding sequence is TGCGCCAGCAGCCCCCAGTCCACTAGCACAGATACGCAGTATTTT. The chain has TRBV5-1 and TRBJ2-3; D call uncertain. The V end was cut by 4 bases, the J end by 0 bases, with 12 bases between. This CDR3 is 15 amino acids long. The germline gives CDR1 SGHRS, CDR2 YFSETQ.